This T cell receptor beta chain originates from a study of OX40 agonist ivuxolimab in advanced cancers. In the study overall: The study treated patients with ivuxolimab, an agonistic anti-OX40 (CD134) antibody.

Germline V gene data show CDR1 as SGHVS and CDR2 as FNYEAQ. Trimming removed 5 bases from V and 4 bases from J; junction bases left unmatched: 4. The CDR3 consists of 14 residues. Sequencing used immunoSEQ multiplex PCR; TCRdb keeps in-frame clones, though not all of them. The data show under 20,000 clones, with around 82% seen just once and about 3.8% held by the top ten. The source material was CD4+ or CD8+ T cells sorted from blood, sampled in a trial of the OX40 agonist ivuxolimab. This sequence joins TRBV7-6 and TRBJ1-1; 10 nucleotides line up with TRBD1. This TCR was recovered from an adult with an advanced solid tumor such as melanoma, head and neck, liver or kidney cancer. The CDR3 DNA sequence: TGTGCCAGCAGCCGACAGGGGGCGGTCACTGAAGCTTTCTTT. It specifies CASSRQGAVTEAFF.